This T cell receptor (beta chain) was captured by sequencing in a study of cytomegalovirus exposure and HLA in healthy donors. The sample holds a few counts of this clone. Other nucleotide sequences from this sample produce the same CDR3. The CDR3 extends over 16 amino acids. V gave up 0 bases and J gave up 1 base; unmatched junction bases: 0. The germline CDR1 and CDR2 sequences are MGHRA and YSYEKL. With 60 Vbeta and 13 Jbeta primers, the PCR was carried out. The repertoire was sequenced with immunoSEQ multiplex PCR; TCRdb's copy has only in-frame clones and lacks some. Of 180,000 or so clones listed, around 77% are singletons.

The chain couples TRBV4-1 to TRBJ2-3; 11 nucleotides agree with TRBD2. Input material: PBMCs. This TCR was sampled from a woman aged 30 to 39 in good health and CMV-seronegative. CDR3 in amino acids: CASSQELAGGTDTQYF. In nucleotides, the CDR3 is TGCGCCAGCAGCCAAGAACTAGCGGGGGGCACAGATACGCAGTATTTT.